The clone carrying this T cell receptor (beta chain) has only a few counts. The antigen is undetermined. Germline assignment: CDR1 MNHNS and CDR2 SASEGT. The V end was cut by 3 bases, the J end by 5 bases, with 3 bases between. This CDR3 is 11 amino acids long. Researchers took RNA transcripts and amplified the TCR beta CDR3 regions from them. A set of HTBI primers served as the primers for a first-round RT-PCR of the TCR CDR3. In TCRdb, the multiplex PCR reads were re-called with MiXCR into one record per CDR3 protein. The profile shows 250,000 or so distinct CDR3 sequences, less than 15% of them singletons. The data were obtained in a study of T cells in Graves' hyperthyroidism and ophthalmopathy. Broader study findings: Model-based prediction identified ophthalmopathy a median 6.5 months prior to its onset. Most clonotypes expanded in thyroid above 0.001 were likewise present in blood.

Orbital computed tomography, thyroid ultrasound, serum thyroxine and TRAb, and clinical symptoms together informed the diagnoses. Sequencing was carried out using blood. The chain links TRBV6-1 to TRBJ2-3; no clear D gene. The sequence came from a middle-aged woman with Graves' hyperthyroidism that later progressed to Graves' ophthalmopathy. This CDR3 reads CASSEGDTQYF. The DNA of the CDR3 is TGTGCCAGCAGTGAGGGAGATACGCAGTATTTT.